Below are 11 T cell receptor beta chains sequenced from a single sample in a study of CD8 T cells in Susac syndrome. Random-hexamer reverse transcription was applied to 0.5 to 1 ug RNA. TCRdb itself ran the immunoSEQ multiplex PCR reads through MiXCR, one entry per CDR3 protein. The sample consists of fewer than 150,000 distinct CDR3 sequences, 95% of them appearing once. Sequencing input: CD8+ T cells from PBMCs. Every receptor here comes from a human donor with Susac syndrome.

This clonotype was seen a single time. The CDR3 sequence: CASAPRDSRETQYF. Written as DNA, the CDR3 is TGTGCCAGCGCACCGAGGGACAGTCGAGAGACCCAGTACTTC. The chain joins TRBV11-2 to TRBJ2-5, with TRBD1 matching 7 bases. Germline lookup yields CDR1 SGHAT and CDR2 FQNNGV. V trimming: 8 bases; J trimming: 4 bases; junction bases outside the gene matches: 10. CDR3 size: 14 residues.

This chain uses TRBV6-5 with TRBJ2-7; D may match TRBD1 or TRBD2 (6 bases each). V shed 6 bases and J shed 6 bases, with 21 bases lying between them. The CDR3 has 15 residues. Per the germline V gene, CDR1 is MNHEY and CDR2 is SVGAGI. CDR3 sequence: CASSPLRGAGGEQYF. In nucleotides, the CDR3 is TGTGCCAGCAGCCCTCTCAGGGGCGCCGGGGGCGAGCAGTACTTC.

This clonotype was recorded only once. The chain is built from TRBV20-1 and TRBJ2-2; 7 nucleotides match TRBD1. Unmatched junction bases numbered 4, after V lost 6 bases and J lost 0 bases. CDR1 and CDR2 from the germline V gene are DFQATT and SNEGSKA (reference sequence). The CDR3 loop spans 14 amino acids. CDR3 in amino acids: CSATDRANTGELFF. As DNA, the CDR3 is TGCAGTGCAACTGACAGGGCGAACACCGGGGAGCTGTTTTTT.

The J gene is TRBJ2-3, the V gene TRBV5-6; D perhaps matches TRBD1 (6 bases). The germline V gene has CDR1 SGHDT and CDR2 YYEEEE. Trimming removed 1 base from V and 0 bases from J, with 12 bases in between. The CDR3 loop spans 16 amino acids. The CDR3 sequence: CASSLYSGVSTDTQYF. CDR3 DNA: TGTGCCAGCAGCTTGTATTCAGGGGTTAGCACAGATACGCAGTATTTT.

The chain is built from TRBV7-8 and TRBJ2-7, with D possibly TRBD1 on 5 matching bases. The CDR3 contains 15 residues. Trimming left V 1 base short and J 3 bases short, with 13 bases between. CDR1 and CDR2 (germline): SGHVS, FQNEAQ. CDR3: CASSLDMGQIYEQYF. CDR3 in DNA: TGTGCCAGCAGCTTAGATATGGGGCAGATCTACGAGCAGTACTTC.

V is TRBV7-3 and J is TRBJ1-2, with 8 bases that match TRBD1. CDR3 length: 15 residues. Germline CDR1 SGHTA, CDR2 FQGTGA. V was clipped by 1 base and J by 4 bases; unmatched bases: 5. In DNA, the CDR3 is TGTGCCAGCAGCTTAAGGGGACAGGAGATCTATGGCTACACCTTC. It yields the protein CASSLRGQEIYGYTF.

The chain carries TRBV24-1 and TRBJ1-2, with a possible D match to TRBD1 (5 bases). The CDR3 loop spans 12 amino acids. The ends were cut back, 6 bases at V and 3 bases at J, with 7 bases in the middle. Germline CDR1 reads KGHDR; CDR2 reads SFDVKD. The chain's CDR3 is CATSTGDYGYTF. Written as DNA, the CDR3 is TGTGCCACCAGTACAGGAGACTATGGCTACACCTTC.

The V call is TRBV12-3 or TRBV12-4, the J call TRBJ2-7; no reliable D call. Trimming pared 4 bases from V and 4 bases from J, leaving 8 bases between. The CDR3 covers 12 residues. CDR3 nucleotides: TGTGCCAGCAGTTCTCCTCGTTACGAGCAGTACTTC. It encodes CASSSPRYEQYF.

In this sample, this clonotype turned up a few times. V gene TRBV9 combines with J gene TRBJ1-1; a weak D match, TRBD1 (5 bases). V gave up 3 bases and J gave up 1 base, with 7 bases separating them. Germline CDR1 SGDLS, CDR2 YYNGEE. This CDR3 is 13 amino acids long. The CDR3 DNA is TGTGCCAGCAGCGAGCAGGGGAACACTGAAGCTTTCTTT. Translating it yields CASSEQGNTEAFF.

The genes are TRBV27 and TRBJ2-7, with a possible D match to TRBD1 (5 bases). The CDR3 is made up of 17 amino acids. The ends were cut back, 2 bases at V and 4 bases at J, with 21 bases in the middle. CDR1 is MNHEY and CDR2 is SMNVEV in the germline V gene (reference sequence). CDR3: CASSLGFQGYGHYEQYF. CDR3 DNA: TGTGCCAGCAGTTTAGGGTTTCAGGGCTATGGGCATTACGAGCAGTACTTC.

This chain links TRBV5-1 with TRBJ2-7; 10 positions agree with TRBD1. From germline, CDR1 is SGHRS and CDR2 YFSETQ. With 3 bases clipped from V and 5 bases from J, the junction kept 8 bases outside the gene matches. This CDR3 is built from 15 residues. The CDR3 sequence: CASSSPDRGLDEQYF. The CDR3 region has the DNA TGCGCCAGCAGCTCCCCAGACAGGGGGCTCGACGAGCAGTACTTC.